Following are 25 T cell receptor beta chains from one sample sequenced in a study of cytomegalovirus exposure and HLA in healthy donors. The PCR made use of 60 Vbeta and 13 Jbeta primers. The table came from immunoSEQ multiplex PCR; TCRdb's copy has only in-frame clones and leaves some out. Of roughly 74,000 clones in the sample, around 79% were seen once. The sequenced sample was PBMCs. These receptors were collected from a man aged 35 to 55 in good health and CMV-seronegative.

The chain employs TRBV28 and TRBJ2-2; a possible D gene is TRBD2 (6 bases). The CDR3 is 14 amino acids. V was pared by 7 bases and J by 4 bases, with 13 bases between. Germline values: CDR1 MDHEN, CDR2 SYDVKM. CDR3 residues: CASISGTGTGELFF. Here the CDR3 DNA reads TGTGCCAGCATTTCGGGGACTGGCACCGGGGAGCTGTTTTTT.

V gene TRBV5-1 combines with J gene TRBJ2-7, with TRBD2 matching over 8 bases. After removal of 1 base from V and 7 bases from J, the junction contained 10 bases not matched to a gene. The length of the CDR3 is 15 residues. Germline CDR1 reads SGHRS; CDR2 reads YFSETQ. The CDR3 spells CASSLSPGLGREQYF. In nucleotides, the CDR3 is TGCGCCAGCAGCTTGAGTCCGGGACTAGGAAGAGAGCAGTACTTC.

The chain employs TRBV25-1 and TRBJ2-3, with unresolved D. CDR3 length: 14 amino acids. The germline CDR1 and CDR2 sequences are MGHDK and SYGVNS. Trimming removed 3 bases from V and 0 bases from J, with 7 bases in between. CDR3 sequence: CASSDPGSTDTQYF. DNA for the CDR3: TGTGCCAGCAGTGATCCCGGGAGCACAGATACGCAGTATTTT.

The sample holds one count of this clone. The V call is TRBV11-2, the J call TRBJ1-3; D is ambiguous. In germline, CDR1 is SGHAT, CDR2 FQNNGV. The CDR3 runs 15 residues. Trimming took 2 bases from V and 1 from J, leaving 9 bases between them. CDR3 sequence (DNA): TGTGCCAGCAGCTTAATTGTCAATTCTGGAAACACCATATATTTT. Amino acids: CASSLIVNSGNTIYF.

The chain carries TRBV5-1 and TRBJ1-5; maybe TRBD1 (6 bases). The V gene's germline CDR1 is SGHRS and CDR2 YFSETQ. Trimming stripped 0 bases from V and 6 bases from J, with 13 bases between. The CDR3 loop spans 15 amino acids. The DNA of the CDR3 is TGCGCCAGCAGCTTGGACGGACAGCAGGTTCAGCCCCAGCATTTT. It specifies CASSLDGQQVQPQHF.

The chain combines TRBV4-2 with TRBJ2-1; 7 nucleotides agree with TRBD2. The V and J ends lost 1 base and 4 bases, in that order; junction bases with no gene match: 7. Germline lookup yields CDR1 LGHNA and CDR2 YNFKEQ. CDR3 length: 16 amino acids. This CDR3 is CASSQAPGTIYNEQFF. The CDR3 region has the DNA TGTGCCAGCAGCCAAGCCCCCGGGACTATTTACAATGAGCAGTTCTTC.

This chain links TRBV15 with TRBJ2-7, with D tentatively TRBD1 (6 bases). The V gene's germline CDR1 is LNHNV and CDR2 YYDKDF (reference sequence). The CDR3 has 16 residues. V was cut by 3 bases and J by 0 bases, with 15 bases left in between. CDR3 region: CATSSLFRDTSYEQYF. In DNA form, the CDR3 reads TGTGCCACCAGCAGCCTATTTCGGGACACCTCCTACGAGCAGTACTTC. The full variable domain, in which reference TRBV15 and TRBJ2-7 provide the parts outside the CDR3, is DAMVIQNPRYQVTQFGKPVTLSCSQTLNHNVMYWYQQKSSQAPKLLFHYYDKDFNNEADTPDNFQSRRPNTSFCFLDIRSPGLGDTAMYLCATSSLFRDTSYEQYFGPGTRLTVT.

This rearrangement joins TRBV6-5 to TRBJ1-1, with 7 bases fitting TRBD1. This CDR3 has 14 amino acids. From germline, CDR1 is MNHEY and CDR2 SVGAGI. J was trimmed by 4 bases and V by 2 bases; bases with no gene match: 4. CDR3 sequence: CASSYLQGTTEAFF. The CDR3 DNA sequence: TGTGCCAGCAGTTACCTACAGGGGACCACTGAAGCTTTCTTT.

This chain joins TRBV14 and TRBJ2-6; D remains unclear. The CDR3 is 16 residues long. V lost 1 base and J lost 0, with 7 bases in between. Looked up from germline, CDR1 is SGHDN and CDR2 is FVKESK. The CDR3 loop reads CASSQVPGSGANVLTF. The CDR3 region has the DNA TGTGCCAGCAGCCAAGTTCCAGGCTCTGGGGCCAACGTCCTGACTTTC.

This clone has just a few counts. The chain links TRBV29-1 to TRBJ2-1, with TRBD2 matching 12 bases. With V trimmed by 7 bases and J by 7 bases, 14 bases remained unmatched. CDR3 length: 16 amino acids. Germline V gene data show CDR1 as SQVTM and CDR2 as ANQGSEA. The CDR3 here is CSAGIGLAGKENEQFF. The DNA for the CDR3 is TGCAGCGCGGGAATAGGACTAGCGGGGAAAGAGAATGAGCAGTTCTTC.

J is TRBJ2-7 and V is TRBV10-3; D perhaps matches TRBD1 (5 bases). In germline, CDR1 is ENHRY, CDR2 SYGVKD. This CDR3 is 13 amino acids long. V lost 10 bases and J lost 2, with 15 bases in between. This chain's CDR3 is CASADTLTYEQYF. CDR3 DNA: TGTGCCAGCGCGGACACACTAACCTACGAGCAGTACTTC.

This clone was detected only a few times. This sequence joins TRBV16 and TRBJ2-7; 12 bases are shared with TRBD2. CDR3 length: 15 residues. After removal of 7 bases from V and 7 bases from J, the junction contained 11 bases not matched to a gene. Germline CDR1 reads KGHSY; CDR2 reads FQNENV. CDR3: CASTSSGRAVGEQYF. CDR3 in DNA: TGTGCCAGCACCTCTAGCGGGAGGGCCGTTGGGGAGCAGTACTTC.

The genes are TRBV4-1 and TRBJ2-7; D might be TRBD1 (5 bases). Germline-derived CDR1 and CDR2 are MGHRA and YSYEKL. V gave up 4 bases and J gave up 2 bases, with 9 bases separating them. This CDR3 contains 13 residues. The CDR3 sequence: CASSRDRTYEQYF. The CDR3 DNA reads TGCGCCAGCAGCCGCGACAGAACCTACGAGCAGTACTTC.

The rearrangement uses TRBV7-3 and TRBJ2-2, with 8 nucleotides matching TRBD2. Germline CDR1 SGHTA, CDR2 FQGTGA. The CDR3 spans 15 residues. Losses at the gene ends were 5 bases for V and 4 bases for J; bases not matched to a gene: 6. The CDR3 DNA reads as TGTGCCAGCAGCGCCGGGAGGGCCGTCACCGGGGAGCTGTTTTTT. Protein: CASSAGRAVTGELFF.

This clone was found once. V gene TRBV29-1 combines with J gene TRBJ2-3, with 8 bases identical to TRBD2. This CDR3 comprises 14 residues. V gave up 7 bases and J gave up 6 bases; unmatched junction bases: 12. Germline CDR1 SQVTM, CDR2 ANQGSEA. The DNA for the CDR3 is TGCAGCGCCAGAGACGGGAGGGCCACGGATACGCAGTATTTT. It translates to CSARDGRATDTQYF.

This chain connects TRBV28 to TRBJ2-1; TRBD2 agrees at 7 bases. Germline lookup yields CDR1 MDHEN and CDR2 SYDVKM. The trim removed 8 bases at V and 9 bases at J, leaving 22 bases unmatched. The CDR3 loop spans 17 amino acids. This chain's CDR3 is CASGSASGESTGGEQFF. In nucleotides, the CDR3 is TGTGCCAGCGGCTCCGCTAGCGGAGAGTCGACGGGTGGTGAGCAGTTCTTC.

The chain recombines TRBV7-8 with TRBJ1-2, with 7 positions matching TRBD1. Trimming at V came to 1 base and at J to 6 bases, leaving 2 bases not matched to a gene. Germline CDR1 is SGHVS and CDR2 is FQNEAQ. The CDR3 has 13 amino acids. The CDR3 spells CASSLEGADGYTF. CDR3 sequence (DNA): TGTGCCAGCAGCTTAGAGGGGGCTGATGGCTACACCTTC.

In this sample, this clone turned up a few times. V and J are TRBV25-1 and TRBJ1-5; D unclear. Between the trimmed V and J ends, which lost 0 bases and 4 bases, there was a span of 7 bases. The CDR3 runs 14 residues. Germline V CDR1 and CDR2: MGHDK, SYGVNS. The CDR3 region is CASSEYGSNQPQHF. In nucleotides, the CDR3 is TGTGCCAGCAGTGAATATGGCAGTAATCAGCCCCAGCATTTT.

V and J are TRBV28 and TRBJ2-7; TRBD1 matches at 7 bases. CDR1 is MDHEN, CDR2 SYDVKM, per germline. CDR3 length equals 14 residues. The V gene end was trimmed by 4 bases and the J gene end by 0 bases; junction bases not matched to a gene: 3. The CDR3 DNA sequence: TGTGCCAGCAGTTCCGGGACAGACTCCTACGAGCAGTACTTC. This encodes CASSSGTDSYEQYF.

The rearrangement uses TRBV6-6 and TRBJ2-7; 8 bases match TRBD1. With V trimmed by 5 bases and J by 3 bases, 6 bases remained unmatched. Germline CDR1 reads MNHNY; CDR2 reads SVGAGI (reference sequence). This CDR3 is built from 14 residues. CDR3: CASSNRDRSYEQYF. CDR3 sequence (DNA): TGTGCCAGCAGTAACCGGGACAGGAGCTACGAGCAGTACTTC.

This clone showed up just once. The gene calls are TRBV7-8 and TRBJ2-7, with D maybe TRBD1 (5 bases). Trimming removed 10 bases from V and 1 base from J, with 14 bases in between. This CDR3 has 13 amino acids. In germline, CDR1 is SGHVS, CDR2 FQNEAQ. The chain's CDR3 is CAIGAAGSYEQYF. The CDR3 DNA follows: TGTGCCATAGGGGCAGCCGGATCCTACGAGCAGTACTTC.

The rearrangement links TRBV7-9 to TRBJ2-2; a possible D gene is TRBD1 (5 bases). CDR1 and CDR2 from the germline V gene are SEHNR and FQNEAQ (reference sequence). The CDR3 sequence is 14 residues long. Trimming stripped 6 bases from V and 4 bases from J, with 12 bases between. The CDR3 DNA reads TGTGCCAGCAGGTGGCAGGGTGGCACCGGGGAGCTGTTTTTT. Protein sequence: CASRWQGGTGELFF.

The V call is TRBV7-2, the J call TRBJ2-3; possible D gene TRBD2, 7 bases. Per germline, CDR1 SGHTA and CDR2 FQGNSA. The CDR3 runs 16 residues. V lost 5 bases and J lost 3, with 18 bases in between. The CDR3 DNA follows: TGTGCCAGCAGCCCCAGACTAGGGGGAGGGACAGATACGCAGTATTTT. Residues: CASSPRLGGGTDTQYF.

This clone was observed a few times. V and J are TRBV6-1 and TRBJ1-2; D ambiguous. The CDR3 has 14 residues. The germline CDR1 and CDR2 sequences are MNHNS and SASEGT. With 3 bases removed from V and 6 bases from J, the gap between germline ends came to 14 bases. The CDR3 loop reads CASSDRPSGDGYTF. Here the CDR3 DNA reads TGTGCCAGCAGTGACCGGCCCTCCGGGGATGGCTACACCTTC.

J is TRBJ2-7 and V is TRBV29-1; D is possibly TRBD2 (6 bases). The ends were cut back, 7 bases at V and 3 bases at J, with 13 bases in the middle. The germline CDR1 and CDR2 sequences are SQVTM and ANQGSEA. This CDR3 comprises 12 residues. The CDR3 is CSALTGVYEQYF. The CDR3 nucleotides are TGCAGCGCTTTGACGGGAGTCTACGAGCAGTACTTC.